The 18 T cell receptor beta chains listed next were all sequenced from one sample in a study of human T cells and chemical hapten exposure. TCRdb processed the RACE reads anew with MiXCR; each CDR3 protein has one entry. The table lists a few hundred thousand distinct CDR3 sequences, nearly 5% of them singletons. Time point in this sample: patch test 1, 2 weeks after DPC sensitization. Treatment of the sample: therapeutic diphenylcyclopropenone sensitization with weekly scalp DPC. Material: whole blood, obtained in connection with sensitization to the hapten diphenylcyclopropenone (DPC). Receptors were obtained from a woman aged 45-65 years with alopecia areata. Some clones in this sample may be carry-over from other donors' samples.

This clonotype was counted at least ten times. The J gene is TRBJ1-1, the V gene TRBV5-1; D gene ambiguous. From germline, CDR1 is SGHRS and CDR2 YFSETQ. Trimming stripped 0 bases from V and 2 bases from J, with 8 bases between. This CDR3 has 14 amino acids. The CDR3 DNA reads as TGCGCCAGCAGCTTGGAGGTTCTAAACACTGAAGCTTTCTTT. This sequence encodes CASSLEVLNTEAFF.

This clonotype was seen repeatedly, ten times or more. The chain links TRBV20-1 to TRBJ2-7; D possibly corresponds to TRBD1 (5 bases). Germline V gives CDR1 DFQATT, CDR2 SNEGSKA (reference sequence). Trimming stripped 6 bases from V and 4 bases from J, with 19 bases between. CDR3 length: 14 amino acids. This chain's CDR3 is CSAPNLGVGYEQYF. The CDR3 DNA reads as TGCAGTGCCCCCAACCTAGGGGTTGGGTACGAGCAGTACTTC.

This clonotype was counted between two and nine times. The chain has TRBV12-3 or TRBV12-4 and TRBJ2-3, with D perhaps TRBD2 (6 bases). The CDR3 has 15 residues. The V and J ends lost 3 bases and 0 bases respectively, with 10 bases between them. CDR3 region: CASSLGGASTDTQYF. The CDR3 nucleotides read TGTGCCAGCAGTTTGGGCGGGGCGAGCACAGATACGCAGTATTTT.

This clonotype was seen ten or more times. This chain joins TRBV7-9 and TRBJ2-2; TRBD1 might be the D (5 bases). The germline CDR1 and CDR2 sequences are SEHNR and FQNEAQ (reference sequence). Deletions cut 3 bases from V and 3 bases from J, with 5 bases between. The CDR3 has 13 amino acids. The CDR3 loop is CASSFRDTGELFF. CDR3 nucleotide sequence: TGTGCCAGCAGCTTCAGGGACACCGGGGAGCTGTTTTTT.

CDR3 DNA sequence: TGTGCCATCAGTGAGGGTCAAACAAGGGCGACAGATACGCAGTATTTT. Protein sequence: CAISEGQTRATDTQYF. The chain links TRBV10-3 to TRBJ2-3; D remains ambiguous. This CDR3 contains 16 residues. Per germline, CDR1 ENHRY and CDR2 SYGVKD. V was clipped by 2 bases and J by 3 bases, with 15 bases between them.

The chain joins TRBV12-3 or TRBV12-4 to TRBJ1-3, with a weak D call TRBD1 (5 bases). Trimming pared 7 bases from V and 2 bases from J, leaving 15 bases between. The CDR3 is made up of 15 amino acids. The CDR3 sequence is CASTTQTGPGNTIYF. CDR3 in DNA: TGTGCCAGCACCACACAAACAGGACCTGGAAACACCATATATTTT.

This clonotype turned up a few times. The chain recombines TRBV6-2 or TRBV6-3 with TRBJ2-7, with a possible D match to TRBD2 (5 bases). The V end lost 7 bases, the J end lost 9 bases, and 19 bases lay between the germline ends. Germline V gives CDR1 MNHEY, CDR2 SVGEGT. CDR3 length equals 13 residues. As DNA, the CDR3 is TGTGCCAGCACCCCGGGCAACACTGGGAGGCAGTACTTC. Translated: CASTPGNTGRQYF.

The sample holds many counts of this clonotype. This chain connects TRBV27 to TRBJ1-5; D is perhaps TRBD1 (6 bases). CDR1 is MNHEY and CDR2 is SMNVEV in the germline V gene (reference sequence). Trimming left V 3 bases short and J 4 bases short, with 13 bases between. CDR3 length equals 15 residues. The CDR3 nucleotides read TGTGCCAGCAGTTTCGGCAGGGGCCTTAATCAGCCCCAGCATTTT. Its protein product is CASSFGRGLNQPQHF.

This clonotype was detected ten times or more. The chain is built from TRBV4-2 and TRBJ1-3, with D possibly TRBD1 on 5 matching bases. The ends were cut back, 6 bases at V and 4 bases at J, with 13 bases in the middle. The CDR3 totals 14 residues. Per germline, CDR1 LGHNA and CDR2 YNFKEQ. The CDR3 nucleotides are TGTGCCAGCAGGAGGATCGGGGCGGGAAACACCATATATTTT. Amino acids: CASRRIGAGNTIYF.

The chain links TRBV4-1 to TRBJ2-5, with 9 bases lining up with TRBD1. The CDR3 covers 15 residues. The germline gives CDR1 MGHRA, CDR2 YSYEKL. With V trimmed by 4 bases and J by 2 bases, 5 bases remained unmatched. The CDR3 reads CASSPGQGSQETQYF. Written as DNA, the CDR3 is TGCGCCAGCAGCCCGGGACAGGGATCGCAAGAGACCCAGTACTTC.

This clonotype was counted many times. The CDR3: CASSQAGMVGAGNYGYTF. The CDR3 nucleotides are TGTGCCAGCAGCCAAGCCGGGATGGTAGGGGCAGGAAACTATGGCTACACCTTC. V and J are TRBV4-2 and TRBJ1-2, with D possibly matching TRBD1 (5 bases). The CDR3 has 18 residues. The germline V gene has CDR1 LGHNA and CDR2 YNFKEQ. Between the trimmed V and J ends, which lost 1 base and 2 bases, there was a span of 20 bases.

This clonotype was seen ten or more times. The chain has TRBV2 and TRBJ1-1, with unresolved D. Deletions cut 6 bases from V and 1 base from J, with 15 bases between. The length of the CDR3 is 15 residues. The germline CDR1 and CDR2 sequences are SNHLY and FYNNEI. CDR3 in amino acids: CASRRVRTANTEAFF. The DNA for the CDR3 is TGTGCCAGCAGACGGGTCCGGACGGCGAACACTGAAGCTTTCTTT.

The sample holds many counts of this clonotype. This chain uses TRBV29-1 with TRBJ1-2, with a tentative D call TRBD1 (5 bases). This CDR3 contains 12 residues. CDR1 is SQVTM, CDR2 ANQGSEA, per germline. V was clipped by 6 bases and J by 7 bases, with 15 bases between them. The CDR3: CSVHGGAGGYTF. In nucleotides, the CDR3 is TGCAGCGTACACGGGGGTGCAGGTGGCTACACCTTC.

The table lists this clonotype with many counts. The chain combines TRBV28 with TRBJ2-6; 7 bases line up with TRBD1. The ends lost 7 bases at V and 0 bases at J; junction bases unmatched: 12. CDR3 length: 18 amino acids. The V gene's germline CDR1 is MDHEN and CDR2 SYDVKM. The CDR3 nucleotides read TGTGCCAGCAAAACGGGGACAGTAACATACTCTGGGGCCAACGTCCTGACTTTC. The encoded protein is CASKTGTVTYSGANVLTF.

The sample holds many counts of this clonotype. The rearrangement joins TRBV7-9 to TRBJ2-3, with 9 bases matching TRBD2. There are 15 residues in the CDR3. Looked up from germline, CDR1 is SEHNR and CDR2 is FQNEAQ (reference sequence). The V segment lost 5 bases and the J segment 4 bases; nucleotides outside the gene matches: 7. CDR3 nucleotide sequence: TGTGCCAGCAGCCTGACTAGCGGTCTTCCAGATACGCAGTATTTT. Amino acid sequence: CASSLTSGLPDTQYF.

This clonotype has ten or more counts. The V call is TRBV20-1, the J call TRBJ2-1; D gene ambiguous. Trimming shortened V by 0 bases and J by 8 bases, and 17 bases separated the two germline ends. The CDR3 is made up of 15 amino acids. From germline, CDR1 is DFQATT and CDR2 SNEGSKA (reference sequence). CDR3 in amino acids: CSARDLGKPHDEQFF. The CDR3 bases are TGCAGTGCTAGAGATTTAGGGAAGCCTCACGATGAGCAGTTCTTC.

There are a few counts of this clonotype. The V gene is TRBV29-1, the J gene TRBJ2-1; TRBD2 matches 7 bases. The J segment lost 4 bases and the V segment lost 1 base, leaving 13 bases of the junction unmatched. Germline CDR1 SQVTM, CDR2 ANQGSEA. The CDR3 spans 17 residues. CDR3 DNA sequence: TGCAGCGTTGAAGGGACCTATGGGGAGGGAGGGTACAATGAGCAGTTCTTC. Translating gives CSVEGTYGEGGYNEQFF.

This clonotype was seen repeatedly, ten times or more. This rearrangement joins TRBV7-6 to TRBJ2-7; 11 nucleotides match TRBD1. Germline loops: CDR1 SGHVS, CDR2 FNYEAQ. V shed 6 bases, J shed 5 bases, and the junction held 9 bases outside the gene matches. The CDR3 sequence is 15 residues long. The CDR3 DNA reads as TGTGCCAGCAGTCCAGGACAGGGGGCCTTCAACGAGCAGTACTTC. Protein: CASSPGQGAFNEQYF.